Each of the 22 T cell receptor beta chains below was sequenced from the same sample in a study of Tregs in tolerant kidney transplant recipients (dated by TCRdb to between 2018 and 2021). Library preparation used the immunoSEQ multiplex PCR assay. TCRdb retrieved this table from immuneACCESS and kept in-frame rearrangements only. Not all clones are present; in checked studies, unresolved V genes account for under half, and no reason is known for the remainder. The sample yields some 250,000 clones; about four fifths were counted once. The top ten constitute over 0.5% of the sample. Sequences were obtained from CD4+ T cells from blood. These receptors were obtained from a human donor in good health.

The chain employs TRBV5-1 and TRBJ2-5, with TRBD2 matching 11 bases. Losses at the gene ends were 0 bases for V and 11 bases for J; bases not matched to a gene: 12. Germline assignment: CDR1 SGHRS and CDR2 YFSETQ. The CDR3 sequence is 16 residues long. CDR3 nucleotide sequence: TGCGCCAGCAGCTTGGTCCCCGGGACTAGCGGCATGGAGCAGTACTTC. The encoded protein is CASSLVPGTSGMEQYF.

This clone was detected only a few times. The J gene is TRBJ1-2, the V gene TRBV21-1. TRBV21-1 is a recognized pseudogene. CDR3 length: 13 residues. The CDR3 loop is CASSKVVESGYTF. Here the CDR3 DNA reads TGTGCCAGCAGCAAAGTTGTTGAGAGTGGCTACACCTTC.

V gene TRBV7-9 combines with J gene TRBJ1-2; 7 bases line up with TRBD1. V lost 5 bases to trimming and J lost 1 base; unmatched junction nucleotides: 16. CDR1 is SEHNR, CDR2 FQNEAQ, per germline (reference sequence). This CDR3 has 18 residues. CDR3 residues: CASSPAGDRTSSNYGYTF. As DNA, the CDR3 is TGTGCCAGCAGCCCGGCCGGGGACAGAACATCCAGTAACTATGGCTACACCTTC.

The chain uses TRBV18 and TRBJ1-1, with D perhaps matching TRBD1 (6 bases). Germline V gives CDR1 KGHSH, CDR2 LQKENI. The CDR3 loop spans 14 amino acids. Deletions cut 3 bases from V and 1 base from J, with 9 bases between. CDR3 loop: CASSPDSPNTEAFF. CDR3 nucleotide sequence: TGTGCCAGCTCACCGGACAGCCCGAACACTGAAGCTTTCTTT.

This chain joins TRBV6-4 and TRBJ2-1; TRBD1 matches at 9 bases. The junction had 0 bases not matched to a gene; V was cut back by 3 bases and J by 0 bases. There are 15 residues in the CDR3. Germline V gene data show CDR1 as MRHNA and CDR2 as SNTAGT. The CDR3 sequence is CASSEQGASYNEQFF. The CDR3 coding sequence is TGTGCCAGCAGTGAACAGGGGGCCTCCTACAATGAGCAGTTCTTC.

CDR3 loop: CASSLSFASGYNEQFF. The CDR3 coding sequence is TGTGCCAGCAGCTTAAGTTTCGCTAGCGGATACAATGAGCAGTTCTTC. V is TRBV5-8 and J is TRBJ2-1; 7 bases agree with TRBD2. The CDR3 consists of 16 residues. Trimming cost V 2 bases and J 4 bases; bases outside gene matches: 9. From germline, CDR1 is SGHTS and CDR2 YDEGEE.

The V and J genes are TRBV28 and TRBJ1-2; TRBD1 matches at 7 bases. J gave up 4 bases and V 9 bases, and 11 bases lay outside the gene matches. This CDR3 contains 14 residues. The V gene's germline CDR1 is MDHEN and CDR2 SYDVKM. As DNA, the CDR3 is TGTGCCAGTAATAAGGGGGCGCGGCTCTATGGCTACACCTTC. It encodes CASNKGARLYGYTF.

The chain carries TRBV5-4 and TRBJ1-4; D is uncertain. The CDR3 sequence is 14 residues long. V lost 3 bases and J lost 8, with 14 bases in between. Germline assignment: CDR1 SGHNT and CDR2 YYREEE (reference sequence). This CDR3 is CASSSDTLKEKLFF. As DNA, the CDR3 is TGTGCCAGCAGCTCCGACACCCTAAAGGAAAAACTGTTTTTT.

The CDR3 reads CASSESLSAPMNTEAFF. The CDR3 DNA sequence: TGCGCCAGCAGTGAGTCGTTGTCAGCTCCGATGAACACTGAAGCTTTCTTT. The chain combines TRBV10-2 with TRBJ1-1; D remains ambiguous. Germline values: CDR1 WSHSY, CDR2 SAAADI. The germline V and J ends were trimmed by 0 bases and 0 bases, with 14 bases remaining between them. This CDR3 has 17 amino acids.

The rearrangement links TRBV5-4 to TRBJ2-1; 11 bases map to TRBD2. Germline CDR1 is SGHNT and CDR2 is YYREEE (reference sequence). This CDR3 is built from 17 residues. V lost 0 bases to trimming and J lost 0 bases; unmatched junction nucleotides: 2. CDR3 coding DNA: TGTGCCAGCAGCTTGGGACTAGCGGGAAGCTCCTACAATGAGCAGTTCTTC. Translating it yields CASSLGLAGSSYNEQFF.

V gene TRBV23-1 combines with J gene TRBJ1-1; D uncertain. TRBV23-1 is given ORF status, its function remaining uncertain. V dropped 10 bases and J dropped 2 bases, with 8 bases sitting between them. The CDR3 is 11 residues long. For the CDR3, the DNA is TGCGCCATCTTGATTAACACTGAAGCTTTCTTT. Protein: CAILINTEAFF.

The rearrangement uses TRBV19 and TRBJ2-7; maybe TRBD2 (6 bases). Trimming took off 6 bases at V and 0 bases at J, with 15 bases between the two ends. Germline V gives CDR1 LNHDA, CDR2 SQIVND (reference sequence). CDR3 length equals 15 residues. The CDR3 protein is CASSPAGRSSYEQYF. In DNA, the CDR3 is TGTGCCAGTAGCCCCGCGGGACGATCCTCCTACGAGCAGTACTTC.

The rearrangement joins TRBV18 to TRBJ1-1; 8 bases line up with TRBD1. Germline V gene lookup returns CDR1 KGHSH and CDR2 LQKENI. Trimming at V came to 2 bases and at J to 3 bases, leaving 2 bases not matched to a gene. This CDR3 has 14 amino acids. The CDR3 nucleotides are TGTGCCAGCTCACCAAGGACAGGGTACACTGAAGCTTTCTTT. Its translation: CASSPRTGYTEAFF.

Concerning this clone itself: A junction boundary mismatches the germline segment, possibly from a read error. The chain recombines TRBV6-5 with TRBJ1-1, with D possibly matching TRBD1 (5 bases). The CDR3 spans 15 residues. Germline V gives CDR1 MNHEY, CDR2 SVGAGI. The CDR3 loop is CASSYIRGPDTEAFF. CDR3 sequence (DNA): TGTGCCAGCAGTTACATCCGGGGCCCGGACACTGAAGCCTTCTTT.

In nucleotides, the CDR3 is TGTGCCAGCAGCTCTCCGGGACAGGGTCTAACTAATGAAAAACTGTTTTTT. Translation gives CASSSPGQGLTNEKLFF. The rearrangement links TRBV11-2 to TRBJ1-4, with 9 bases fitting TRBD1. In germline, CDR1 is SGHAT, CDR2 FQNNGV. The CDR3 has 17 amino acids. With V trimmed by 4 bases and J by 1 base, 7 bases remained unmatched.

The chain uses TRBV11-2 and TRBJ2-5, with D unclear. V lost 2 bases to trimming and J lost 2 bases, with 9 bases between them. The CDR3 is made up of 14 amino acids. Germline V gives CDR1 SGHAT, CDR2 FQNNGV. The CDR3 region is CASSLTRQQETQYF. Here the CDR3 DNA reads TGTGCCAGCAGCTTAACGAGGCAGCAAGAGACCCAGTACTTC.

The chain links TRBV5-8 to TRBJ2-4; D possibly corresponds to TRBD2 (5 bases). V lost 0 bases and J 7 bases, leaving 8 bases between the germline ends. The CDR3 is 13 amino acids. The germline V gene encodes CDR1 SGHTS and CDR2 YDEGEE. CDR3 residues: CASSLDRRNIQYF. In nucleotides, the CDR3 is TGTGCCAGCAGCTTGGACCGGAGGAACATTCAGTACTTC.

The genes are TRBV9 and TRBJ2-7; D perhaps matches TRBD1 (6 bases). Trimming removed 4 bases at V and 3 bases at J, with 20 bases between. The germline V gene has CDR1 SGDLS and CDR2 YYNGEE. There are 16 residues in the CDR3. CDR3 sequence (DNA): TGTGCCAGCAGCTCCTCAGGGGCTAGCTGGGGCTACGAGCAGTACTTC. Amino acids: CASSSSGASWGYEQYF.

This clone was found once. This rearrangement joins TRBV5-4 to TRBJ1-1, with 9 positions matching TRBD1. The CDR3 extends over 14 amino acids. Germline V gene sequence: CDR1 SGHNT, CDR2 YYREEE (reference sequence). Unmatched junction bases numbered 7, after V lost 4 bases and J lost 6 bases. The CDR3 here is CASSRDRGDSEAFF. CDR3 nucleotide sequence: TGTGCCAGCAGCCGCGACAGGGGGGATTCTGAAGCTTTCTTT.

This rearrangement joins TRBV7-9 to TRBJ2-5, with D tentatively TRBD2 (7 bases). Deletions cut 4 bases from V and 5 bases from J, with 20 bases between. Germline V gene data show CDR1 as SEHNR and CDR2 as FQNEAQ (reference sequence). This CDR3 is 16 amino acids long. The chain's CDR3 is CASSSFRGGGIETQYF. As DNA, the CDR3 is TGTGCCAGCAGCTCCTTTCGCGGGGGCGGGATCGAGACCCAGTACTTC.

The rearrangement joins TRBV19 to TRBJ1-4; tentative D call: TRBD1 (5 bases). This CDR3 spans 16 amino acids. The germline V gene has CDR1 LNHDA and CDR2 SQIVND (reference sequence). V lost 5 bases to trimming and J lost 0 bases, with 13 bases between them. CDR3 sequence (DNA): TGTGCCAGTAGTCTACGGGGGACCGCAACTAATGAAAAACTGTTTTTT. This gives the protein CASSLRGTATNEKLFF.

The chain couples TRBV19 to TRBJ1-1; no clear D gene. Per germline, CDR1 LNHDA and CDR2 SQIVND (reference sequence). CDR3 length equals 16 residues. V was trimmed by 5 bases and J by 3 bases, leaving 19 bases between them. CDR3 sequence reads: CASSSQSILSYTEAFF. The CDR3 DNA sequence: TGTGCCAGTAGTTCCCAGAGTATTCTATCGTACACTGAAGCTTTCTTT.